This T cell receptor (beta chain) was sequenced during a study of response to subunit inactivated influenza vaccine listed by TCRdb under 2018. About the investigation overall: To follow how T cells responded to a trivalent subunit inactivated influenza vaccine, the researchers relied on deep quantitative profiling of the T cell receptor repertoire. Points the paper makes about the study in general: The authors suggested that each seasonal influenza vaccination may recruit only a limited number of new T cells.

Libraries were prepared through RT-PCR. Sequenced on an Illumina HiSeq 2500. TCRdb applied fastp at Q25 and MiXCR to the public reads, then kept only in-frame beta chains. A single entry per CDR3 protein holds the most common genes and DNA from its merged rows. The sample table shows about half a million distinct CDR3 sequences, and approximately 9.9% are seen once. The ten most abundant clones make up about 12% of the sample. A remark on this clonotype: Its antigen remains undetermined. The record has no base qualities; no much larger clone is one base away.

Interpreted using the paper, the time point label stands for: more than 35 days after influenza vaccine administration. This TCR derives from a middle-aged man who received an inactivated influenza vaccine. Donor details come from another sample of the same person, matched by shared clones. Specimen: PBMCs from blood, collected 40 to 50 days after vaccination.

CDR3 sequence: CASSLGGGRRYEQYF. The DNA is TGTGCCAGCAGCTTAGGGGGCGGGAGGAGGTACGAGCAGTACTTC. The sequence is built from TRBV7-3 and TRBJ2-7, and TRBD2 aligns with 8 junction nucleotides. CDR1 SGHTA and CDR2 FQGTGA were looked up in the germline V gene. The CDR3 sequence holds 15 residues, the cysteine and phenylalanine included. Left in the record is the CDR3 DNA by itself, 45 bases read in frame from the first base. Relative to germline, V is missing 2 bases and J is missing 4 bases, with 7 bases of the junction outside any gene match. Outside the CDR3, residues come from the reference TRBV7-3 and TRBJ2-7 proteins, so the full variable domain is: GAGVSQTPSNKVTEKGKYVELRCDPISGHTALYWYRQSLGQGPEFLIYFQGTGAADDSGLPNDRFFAVRPEGSVSTLKIQRTERGDSAVYLCASSLGGGRRYEQYFGPGTRLTVT.